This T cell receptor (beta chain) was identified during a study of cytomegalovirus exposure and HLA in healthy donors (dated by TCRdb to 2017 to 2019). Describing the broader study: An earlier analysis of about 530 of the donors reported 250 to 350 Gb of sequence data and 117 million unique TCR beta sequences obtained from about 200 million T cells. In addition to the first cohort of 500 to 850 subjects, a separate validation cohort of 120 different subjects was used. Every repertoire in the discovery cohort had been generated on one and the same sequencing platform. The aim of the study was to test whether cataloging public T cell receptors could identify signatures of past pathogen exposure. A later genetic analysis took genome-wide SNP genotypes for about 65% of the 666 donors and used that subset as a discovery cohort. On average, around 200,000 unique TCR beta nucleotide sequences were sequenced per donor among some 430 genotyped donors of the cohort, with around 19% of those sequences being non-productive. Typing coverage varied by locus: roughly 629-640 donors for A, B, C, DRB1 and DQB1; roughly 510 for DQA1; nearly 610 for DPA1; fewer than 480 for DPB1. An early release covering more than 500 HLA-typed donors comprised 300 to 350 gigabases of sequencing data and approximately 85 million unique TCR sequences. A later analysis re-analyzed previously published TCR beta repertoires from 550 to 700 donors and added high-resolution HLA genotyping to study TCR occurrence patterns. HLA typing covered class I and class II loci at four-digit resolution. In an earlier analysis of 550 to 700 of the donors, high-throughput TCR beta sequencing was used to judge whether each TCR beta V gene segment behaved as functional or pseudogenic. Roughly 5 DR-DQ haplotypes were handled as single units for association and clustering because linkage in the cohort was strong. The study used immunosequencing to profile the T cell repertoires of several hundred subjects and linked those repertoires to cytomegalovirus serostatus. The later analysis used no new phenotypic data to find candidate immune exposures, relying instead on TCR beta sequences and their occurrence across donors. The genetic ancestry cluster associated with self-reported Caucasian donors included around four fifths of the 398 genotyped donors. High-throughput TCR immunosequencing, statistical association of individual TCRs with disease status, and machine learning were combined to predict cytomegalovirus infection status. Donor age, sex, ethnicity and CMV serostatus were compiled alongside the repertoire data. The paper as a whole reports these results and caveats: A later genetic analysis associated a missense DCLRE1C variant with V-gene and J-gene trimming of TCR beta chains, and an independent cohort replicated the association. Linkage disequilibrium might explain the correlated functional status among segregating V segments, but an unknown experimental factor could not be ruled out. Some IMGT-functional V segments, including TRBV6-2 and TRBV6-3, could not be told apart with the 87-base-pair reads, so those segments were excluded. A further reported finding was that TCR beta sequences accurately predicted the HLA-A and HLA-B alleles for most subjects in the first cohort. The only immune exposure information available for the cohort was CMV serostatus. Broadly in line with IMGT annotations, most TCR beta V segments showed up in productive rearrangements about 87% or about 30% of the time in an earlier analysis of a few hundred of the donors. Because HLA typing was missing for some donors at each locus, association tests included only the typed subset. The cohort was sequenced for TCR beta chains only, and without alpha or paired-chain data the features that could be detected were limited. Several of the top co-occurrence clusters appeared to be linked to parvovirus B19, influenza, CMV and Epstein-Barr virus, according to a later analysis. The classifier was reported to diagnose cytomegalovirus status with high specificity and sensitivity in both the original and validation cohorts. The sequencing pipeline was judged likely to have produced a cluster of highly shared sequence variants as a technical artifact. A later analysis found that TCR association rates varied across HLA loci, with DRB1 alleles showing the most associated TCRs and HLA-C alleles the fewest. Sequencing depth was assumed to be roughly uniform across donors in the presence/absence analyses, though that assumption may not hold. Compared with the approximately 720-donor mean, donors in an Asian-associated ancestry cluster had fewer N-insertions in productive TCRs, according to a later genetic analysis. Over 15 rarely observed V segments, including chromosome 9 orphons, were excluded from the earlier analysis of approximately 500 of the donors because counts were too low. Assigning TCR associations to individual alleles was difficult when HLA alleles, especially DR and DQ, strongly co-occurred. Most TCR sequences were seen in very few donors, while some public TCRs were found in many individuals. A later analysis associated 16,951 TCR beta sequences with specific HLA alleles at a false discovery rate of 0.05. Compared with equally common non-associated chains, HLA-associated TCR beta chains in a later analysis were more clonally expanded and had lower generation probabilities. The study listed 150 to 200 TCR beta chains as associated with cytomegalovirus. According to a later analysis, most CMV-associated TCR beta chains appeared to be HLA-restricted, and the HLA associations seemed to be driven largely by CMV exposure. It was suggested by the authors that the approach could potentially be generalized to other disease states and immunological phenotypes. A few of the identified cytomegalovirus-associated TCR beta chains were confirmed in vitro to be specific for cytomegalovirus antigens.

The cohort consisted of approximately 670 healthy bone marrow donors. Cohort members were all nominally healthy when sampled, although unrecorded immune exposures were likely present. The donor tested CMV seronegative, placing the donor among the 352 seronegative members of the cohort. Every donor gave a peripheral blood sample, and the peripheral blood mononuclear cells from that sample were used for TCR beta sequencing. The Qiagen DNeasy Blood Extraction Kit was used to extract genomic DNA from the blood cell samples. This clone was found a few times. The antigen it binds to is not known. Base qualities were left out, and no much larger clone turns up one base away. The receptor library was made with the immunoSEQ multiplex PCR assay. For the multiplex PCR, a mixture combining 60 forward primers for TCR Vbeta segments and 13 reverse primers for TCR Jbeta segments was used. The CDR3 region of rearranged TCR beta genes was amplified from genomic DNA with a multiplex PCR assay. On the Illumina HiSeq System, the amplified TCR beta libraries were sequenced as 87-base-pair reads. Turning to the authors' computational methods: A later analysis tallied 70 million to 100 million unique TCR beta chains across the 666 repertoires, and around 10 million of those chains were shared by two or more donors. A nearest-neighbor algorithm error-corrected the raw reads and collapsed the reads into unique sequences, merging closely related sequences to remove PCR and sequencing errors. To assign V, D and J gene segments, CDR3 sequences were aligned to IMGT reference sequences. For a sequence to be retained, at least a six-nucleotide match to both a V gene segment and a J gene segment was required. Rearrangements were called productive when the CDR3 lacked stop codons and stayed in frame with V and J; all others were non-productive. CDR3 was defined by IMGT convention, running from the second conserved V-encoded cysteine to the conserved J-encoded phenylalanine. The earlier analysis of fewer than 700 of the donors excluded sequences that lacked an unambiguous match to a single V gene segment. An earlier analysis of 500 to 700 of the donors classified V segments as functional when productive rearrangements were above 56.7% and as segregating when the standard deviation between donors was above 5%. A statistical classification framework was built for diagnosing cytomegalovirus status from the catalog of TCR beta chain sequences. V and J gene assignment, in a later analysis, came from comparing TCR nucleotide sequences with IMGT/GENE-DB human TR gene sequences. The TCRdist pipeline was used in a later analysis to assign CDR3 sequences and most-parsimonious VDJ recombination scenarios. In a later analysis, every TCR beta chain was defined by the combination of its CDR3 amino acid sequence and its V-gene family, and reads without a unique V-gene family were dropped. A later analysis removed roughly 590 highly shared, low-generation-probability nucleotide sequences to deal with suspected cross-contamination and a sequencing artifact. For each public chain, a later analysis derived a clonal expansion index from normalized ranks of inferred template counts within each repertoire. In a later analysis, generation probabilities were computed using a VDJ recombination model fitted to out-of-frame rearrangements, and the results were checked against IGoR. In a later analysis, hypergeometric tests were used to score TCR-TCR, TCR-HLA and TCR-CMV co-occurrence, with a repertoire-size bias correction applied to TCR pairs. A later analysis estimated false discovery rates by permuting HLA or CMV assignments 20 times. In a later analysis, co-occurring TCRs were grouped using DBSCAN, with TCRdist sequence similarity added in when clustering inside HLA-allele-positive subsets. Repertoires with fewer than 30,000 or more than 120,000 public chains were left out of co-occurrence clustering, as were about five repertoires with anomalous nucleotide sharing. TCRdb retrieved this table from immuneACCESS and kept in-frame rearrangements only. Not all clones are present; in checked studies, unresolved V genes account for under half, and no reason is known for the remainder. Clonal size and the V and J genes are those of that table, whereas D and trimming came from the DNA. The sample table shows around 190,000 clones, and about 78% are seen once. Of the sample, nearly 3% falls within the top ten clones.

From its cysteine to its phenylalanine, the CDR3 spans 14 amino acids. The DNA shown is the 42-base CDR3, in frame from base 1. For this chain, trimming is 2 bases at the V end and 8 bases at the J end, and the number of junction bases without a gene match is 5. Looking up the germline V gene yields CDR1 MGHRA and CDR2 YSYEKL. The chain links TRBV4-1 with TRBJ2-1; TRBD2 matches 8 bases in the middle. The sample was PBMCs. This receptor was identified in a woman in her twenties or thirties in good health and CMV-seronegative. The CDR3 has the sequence CASSQRELADEQFF. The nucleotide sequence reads TGCGCCAGCAGCCAACGGGAACTAGCGGATGAGCAGTTCTTC.